Presented here are 6 T cell receptor beta chains from one specimen sequenced in a study of T cells in Graves' hyperthyroidism and ophthalmopathy. Template material for amplifying TCR beta CDR3 regions consisted of RNA transcripts. Carried out on the TCR CDR3, a first-round RT-PCR used the HTBI primer set. TCRdb ran MiXCR on the multiplex PCR reads and lists one entry per CDR3 protein. The sample comprises about 480,000 distinct CDR3 sequences, approximately 15% of which are singletons, and around a sixth rests with the top ten. The sequencing input was blood. Every receptor here comes from a woman between 18 and 30 years old with Graves' hyperthyroidism.

This clonotype was observed a handful of times. At one of its ends the junction is not consistent with the germline gene, which may arise from a read error. The chain couples TRBV6-5 to TRBJ1-3; the D is unclear. The CDR3 extends over 14 amino acids. Germline V CDR1 and CDR2: MNHEY, SVGAGI. Written as DNA, the CDR3 is TGTTCCAGCAGTTACTCCTCCAGGGGAAACACCATATATTTT. Its translation is CSSSYSSRGNTIYF.

This clonotype was seen many times. This sequence joins TRBV2 and TRBJ2-7; TRBD1 agrees at 8 bases. With V trimmed by 6 bases and J by 0 bases, 10 bases remained unmatched. The CDR3 consists of 16 residues. Germline assignment: CDR1 SNHLY and CDR2 FYNNEI. CDR3: CASRTGQAISSYEQYF. The CDR3 DNA follows: TGTGCCAGCAGGACGGGACAGGCCATAAGCTCCTACGAGCAGTACTTC. Full variable domain (remainder filled in from reference TRBV2 and TRBJ2-7): EPEVTQTPSHQVTQMGQEVILRCVPISNHLYFYWYRQILGQKVEFLVSFYNNEISEKSEIFDDQFSVERPDGSNFTLKIRSTKLEDSAMYFCASRTGQAISSYEQYFGPGTRLTVT.

V usage is TRBV2 and J usage is TRBJ2-3; no definite D call. The CDR3 runs 11 residues. V gave up 8 bases and J gave up 14 bases, with 17 bases separating them. Germline lookup yields CDR1 SNHLY and CDR2 FYNNEI. CDR3 in DNA: TGTGCCAGCGATGATCAGTGGGTTCGGTATTTT. It translates to CASDDQWVRYF.

This clonotype occurred a few times. The genes are TRBV6-1 and TRBJ2-2; D unclear. This CDR3 has 14 amino acids. From germline, CDR1 is MNHNS and CDR2 SASEGT. Between the trimmed V and J ends, which lost 2 bases and 6 bases, there was a span of 10 bases. The CDR3 is CASSEWFPPGELFF. The CDR3 DNA sequence: TGTGCCAGCAGTGAATGGTTTCCTCCCGGGGAGCTGTTTTTT.

About this clonotype itself: This may be a read error, as it is one base from a much larger clone. The V gene is TRBV7-9, the J gene TRBJ2-7; possible D gene TRBD2, 5 bases. The CDR3 has 14 amino acids. CDR1 and CDR2 (germline): SEHNR, FQNEAQ (reference sequence). Trimming left V 6 bases short and J 3 bases short, with 15 bases between. CDR3 DNA sequence: TGTGCCAGCAGACCATCAGCGGCTCACTACGAGCAGTACTTC. Amino acids: CASRPSAAHYEQYF.

The table lists this clonotype with a count of one. J is TRBJ1-2 and V is TRBV2; no reliable D call. Trimming shortened V by 7 bases and J by 4 bases, and 13 bases separated the two germline ends. The CDR3 is 13 residues long. CDR1 SNHLY and CDR2 FYNNEI come from the germline V gene. The CDR3 nucleotides are TGTGCCAGCAAAATTAGCCAGATCTATGGCTACACCTTC. Translated, it gives CASKISQIYGYTF.